These 10 T cell receptor beta chains share one sample of origin, sequenced in a study of T cells in women clearing cervical HPV infection. Generated by immunoSEQ multiplex PCR, the TCRdb table keeps only in-frame clones and is missing some. This repertoire includes over 45,000 clones. The sequencing sample was made of blood buffy coat. These receptors all come from a woman between 18 and 75 years old with a cervical HPV16 infection that either progressed to CIN3+ or cleared (not recorded which).

As concerns this clone: One end of the junction does not line up with germline, which may come from a read error. The read stops 3 residues short of the end of the CDR3; the missing end is completed from the germline J gene. This CDR3 is also generated by other DNA sequences in the sample. This chain joins TRBV7-7 and TRBJ1-3; D perhaps matches TRBD1 (5 bases). The germline V gene encodes CDR1 SSHAT and CDR2 FNYEAQ (reference sequence). There are 13 residues in the CDR3. The CDR3 loop is CASSAPGEDTIYF. Incomplete CDR3 DNA: TGTGCCAGCAGCGCCCCTGGAGAGGACACA.

For this clone: Sequencing ends 3 residues short of the CDR3 end; the germline J gene provides the rest. The J gene is TRBJ2-7, the V gene TRBV4-2; D is possibly TRBD2 (5 bases). Germline V gene sequence: CDR1 LGHNA, CDR2 YNFKEQ. The CDR3 runs 15 residues. V was shortened by 0 bases and J by 3 bases, with 12 bases between the two germline ends. Partial CDR3 DNA: TGTGCCAGCAGCCAAGAAGACGGGGTAGTCTACGAG. Translation: CASSQEDGVVYE. The full CDR3 sequence reads CASSQEDGVVYEQYF.

As to this clone: The read gets to within 3 residues of the CDR3 end, and the germline J gene fills in the rest. The chain has TRBV20-1 and TRBJ2-2; D is undetermined. This CDR3 has 15 amino acids. Germline CDR1 is DFQATT and CDR2 is SNEGSKA (reference sequence). CDR3 in amino acids: CSALRDPSYNSPLFF. CDR3 DNA, as far as it was read: TGCAGTGCGCTCCGAGATCCTTCCTATAATTCACCG.

On this clone: The CDR3 end lies 3 residues beyond the end of the read and is filled in from the germline J gene. The chain has TRBV5-1 and TRBJ1-3; D is unclear. Trimming took off 5 bases at V and 1 base at J, with 7 bases between the two ends. The CDR3 sequence is 13 residues long. Germline CDR1 SGHRS, CDR2 YFSETQ. CDR3 DNA (partial): TGCGCCAGCAGGAGCCGGTCTGGAAACACC. Its translation: CASRSRSGNT. The complete CDR3 sequence is CASRSRSGNTIYF.

In the case of this clone: The read halts 3 residues ahead of the CDR3 end, with the missing end drawn from the germline J gene. The rearrangement joins TRBV28 to TRBJ1-4, with TRBD1 matching 9 bases. CDR3 length equals 14 residues. V was pared by 6 bases and J by 5 bases, with 4 bases of the junction left unmatched. Germline V gives CDR1 MDHEN, CDR2 SYDVKM. The covered CDR3 bases are TGTGCCAGCAGAGAGGGGACAGGGAATGAAAAA. Its protein is CASREGTGNEK. The CDR3 reads in full as CASREGTGNEKLFF. The full variable domain, completed using reference TRBV28 and TRBJ1-4, is DVKVTQSSRYLVKRTGEKVFLECVQDMDHENMFWYRQDPGLGLRLIYFSYDVKMKEKGDIPEGYSVSREKKERFSLILESASTNQTSMYLCASREGTGNEKLFFGSGTQLSVL.

About this clone itself: The CDR3 end is not reached by the read, which stops 3 residues before it; the germline J gene fills it in. This chain links TRBV5-1 with TRBJ1-2; no clear D gene. CDR3 length: 14 amino acids. V dropped 0 bases and J dropped 2 bases, with 8 bases sitting between them. CDR1 is SGHRS, CDR2 YFSETQ, per germline. CDR3 region: CASSLGGQNYGYTF. The CDR3 bases that were read are TGCGCCAGCAGCTTGGGCGGGCAGAACTATGGC.

CDR3 sequence reads: CASTHGGTLHF. The part of the CDR3 DNA that was read is TGTGCCAGCACTCACGGGGGGACC. The chain joins TRBV6-2 or TRBV6-3 to TRBJ1-6; tentative D call: TRBD1 (5 bases). With the read ending 3 residues before the CDR3 end, the germline J gene is used to fill in that end. Per germline, CDR1 MNHEY and CDR2 SVGEGT. This CDR3 region has 11 residues.

On this clone: The sequenced fragment ends 3 residues before the CDR3 boundary, so the rest is inferred from the germline J gene. V and J are TRBV18 and TRBJ2-3; 9 bases fit TRBD2. The CDR3 consists of 14 residues. Germline V lookup: CDR1 KGHSH, CDR2 LQKENI. CDR3 residues: CASSPLAGEETQYF. CDR3 DNA, as far as it was read: TGTGCCAGCTCACCACTAGCGGGGGAGGAGACG.

The CDR3 loop is CAAARGNTEAFF. Partial CDR3 DNA: TGTGCCGCGGCTAGGGGCAACACTGAA. J is TRBJ1-1 and V is TRBV30; D possibly corresponds to TRBD1 (5 bases). With the read ending 3 residues before the CDR3 end, the germline J gene is used to fill in that end. Looked up from germline, CDR1 is GTSNPN and CDR2 is SVGIG (reference sequence). The CDR3 loop spans 12 amino acids. The ends were cut back, 8 bases at V and 2 bases at J, with 12 bases in the middle.

About this clone itself: The read is 3 residues too short to cover the CDR3 end, so that end is filled in from the germline J gene. The V gene is TRBV19, the J gene TRBJ1-1, with 8 positions matching TRBD1. The CDR3 covers 16 residues. The ends lost 1 base at V and 4 bases at J; junction bases unmatched: 8. Germline V CDR1 and CDR2: LNHDA, SQIVND (reference sequence). The CDR3 bases that were read are TGTGCCAGTAGTATAGTGATGGGACAGGTAACCACTGAA. Translating it yields CASSIVMGQVTTE. The entire CDR3 sequence reads CASSIVMGQVTTEAFF.